The count of the clone carrying this T cell receptor (beta chain) is one. Antigen: not known. Deletions cut 5 bases from V and 7 bases from J, with 12 bases between. The germline gives CDR1 MNHNS, CDR2 SASEGT. The CDR3 is 12 residues long. These data belong to a study of T cells in narcolepsy. Study-wide context: Healthy controls were enrolled alongside patients with narcolepsy type 1 or type 2.

General study results and limits: Reportedly, autoreactive clonotypes were serially detected in patients' blood but not controls'. Same-patient CSF and blood CD4+ T cell clonotypes included HCRT-specific and TRIB2-specific autoreactive ones.

Assay: immunoSEQ multiplex PCR; the TCRdb copy retains only in-frame clones and omits some. The sample has under 40,000 clones; 84% are singletons. The J gene is TRBJ2-7, the V gene TRBV6-1; a weak D match, TRBD1 (6 bases). Sample: CD45RA- memory CD4+ T cells from PBMCs. The TCR comes from a human donor with narcolepsy. CDR3 coding DNA: TGTGCCAGCAGTTCCTCAGGGGAAGAGCAGTACTTC. Protein sequence: CASSSSGEEQYF.